The 14 T cell receptor beta chains reported below all come from one sample, sequenced in a study of tumor-infiltrating lymphocytes in primary liver carcinoma. The researchers produced TCR beta cDNA from approximately 540 ng total RNA with a constant-region primer. For TCR beta, libraries were produced by three nested multiplex PCR rounds using slightly modified ARM-PCR. Each of the first two PCR rounds ran nine to ten cycles with TRBV1-TRBV30 forward and C-beta reverse primers. TCRdb itself ran the multiplex PCR reads through MiXCR, one entry per CDR3 protein. The sample carries tens of thousands of distinct CDR3 sequences, less than 75% recorded once. From unsorted bulk tissue weighing about 20-32 mg, DNA and RNA were co-extracted. Sequencing input: liver tumor tissue from sampling region 5. As for subset: tumor region T5, tumor centre. The source of these receptors is a man in his forties or fifties with primary liver carcinoma and hepatitis B virus infection.

Turning to this clonotype: Relative to the germline gene, one junction end is altered; a read error may explain this. This chain connects TRBV10-3 to TRBJ1-1; D not certain. The CDR3 consists of 12 residues. CDR1 is ENHRY and CDR2 is SYGVKD in the germline V gene. CDR3 in amino acids: CAINEQRTEALF. DNA of the CDR3: TGTGCCATCAATGAACAGCGGACTGAAGCTTTATTT.

This clonotype has only a few counts. The V call is TRBV6-5, the J call TRBJ2-7; TRBD1 is a possible D gene (6 bases). The CDR3 contains 14 residues. From germline, CDR1 is MNHEY and CDR2 SVGAGI. The CDR3 region is CVSSYSMQGYEQYF. In nucleotides, the CDR3 is TGTGTTAGCAGTTACTCTATGCAGGGGTACGAGCAGTACTTC.

The rearrangement joins TRBV7-3 to TRBJ2-7; the D gene could be TRBD1 or TRBD2 (5 bases each). The germline V and J ends were trimmed by 8 bases and 2 bases, with 13 bases remaining between them. The germline V gene has CDR1 SGHTA and CDR2 FQGTGA. This CDR3 is built from 13 residues. CDR3: CASCNGTTYEQYF. The CDR3 DNA sequence: TGTGCCAGCTGCAATGGGACGACCTACGAGCAGTACTTC.

Note on this clonotype: The junction departs from germline at one end; a sequencing error may be responsible. This chain joins TRBV11-2 and TRBJ2-2, with D tentatively TRBD2 (7 bases). CDR1 SGHAT and CDR2 FQNNGV come from the germline V gene. The CDR3 is made up of 16 amino acids. CDR3 in amino acids: CGSSPRASGTSRELFF. As DNA, the CDR3 is TGTGGCAGCAGCCCACGGGCGAGCGGGACATCCCGGGAGCTGTTTTTT.

The V call is TRBV12-3 or TRBV12-4, the J call TRBJ1-5; D is uncertain. The CDR3 is made up of 14 amino acids. The germline V and J ends were trimmed by 3 bases and 0 bases, with 6 bases remaining between them. The CDR3 DNA is TGTGCCAGCAGTTTTGTAGGTAGCAATCAGCCCCAGCATTTT. Protein sequence: CASSFVGSNQPQHF.

Only one count was recorded for this clonotype. The junction departs from the called germline gene at one end, perhaps through a read error. The chain uses TRBV6-1 and TRBJ2-7; TRBD2 aligns across 7 bases. This CDR3 region has 12 residues. CDR1 is MNHNS and CDR2 is SASEGT in the germline V gene. The CDR3 region has the DNA TGTGTCAGCAGTGAGATCGGGAGGGAGCAGTACTTC. This translates into CVSSEIGREQYF.

CDR3 nucleotide sequence: TGTGCCAGTAGTCTTACACATCACAGGGGAGAGACCCAGTACTTC. This sequence encodes CASSLTHHRGETQYF. J is TRBJ2-5 and V is TRBV19; 7 bases map to TRBD1. This CDR3 is built from 15 residues. Germline V CDR1 and CDR2: LNHDA, SQIVND (reference sequence). The V gene end was trimmed by 5 bases and the J gene end by 4 bases; junction bases not matched to a gene: 10.

The sample holds a few counts of this clonotype. The rearrangement links TRBV5-1 to TRBJ2-5; maybe TRBD2 (6 bases). CDR1 and CDR2 from the germline V gene are SGHRS and YFSETQ. Trimming took off 0 bases at V and 1 base at J, with 16 bases between the two ends. The CDR3 runs to 17 residues. CDR3: CASSLEEIRGSQETQYF. CDR3 bases: TGCGCCAGCAGCTTGGAGGAAATTCGGGGGAGCCAAGAGACCCAGTACTTC.

As concerns this clonotype: Germline and junction disagree at one end, which may indicate a read error. This chain joins TRBV2 and TRBJ2-1; D possibly matches TRBD1 or TRBD2 (6 bases each). The CDR3 runs to 14 residues. Germline CDR1 reads SNHLY; CDR2 reads FYNNEI. The CDR3 DNA sequence: TGTGCCAGCGGTCTCCGGGAGTGGGACAATGATCAGTTCTTC. Its protein is CASGLREWDNDQFF.

This clonotype occurred many times. The V and J genes are TRBV5-1 and TRBJ2-7; 8 nucleotides agree with TRBD2. CDR1 SGHRS and CDR2 YFSETQ come from the germline V gene. CDR3 length: 15 amino acids. With 0 bases clipped from V and 1 base from J, the junction kept 3 bases outside the gene matches. The CDR3 sequence is CASSLDPSGSYEQYF. In nucleotides, the CDR3 is TGCGCCAGCAGCTTGGACCCTAGCGGGTCCTACGAGCAGTACTTC.

A remark on this clonotype: Its ends do not fully match the called genes, so a read error is possible. This sequence joins TRBV6-1 and TRBJ2-1, with D tentatively TRBD2 (6 bases). The CDR3 is 15 residues long. Germline V gives CDR1 MNHNS, CDR2 SASEGT. CDR3 nucleotides: TGCGCCAGCAGTGAATGGGCGGGAACAGACAATGAGCAGTTCTTC. Translated, it gives CASSEWAGTDNEQFF.

Comment on this clonotype: One junction end does not reproduce the germline sequence, and a read error may be involved. V and J are TRBV28 and TRBJ2-3, with unresolved D. This CDR3 comprises 14 residues. Germline CDR1 and CDR2: MDHEN and SYDVKM. CDR3 sequence: CVSSLSPPWDTQYF. For the CDR3, the DNA is TGTGTCAGCAGTTTGTCCCCCCCGTGGGATACGCAGTATTTT.

This clonotype has at least ten counts. The chain recombines TRBV5-4 with TRBJ2-1, with a weak D call TRBD1 (5 bases). The germline V gene encodes CDR1 SGHNT and CDR2 YYREEE (reference sequence). V lost 5 bases, J lost 0 bases, and 12 bases lay in between. The CDR3 covers 15 residues. CDR3 sequence reads: CASRSGFSSYNEQFF. In DNA, the CDR3 is TGTGCCAGCAGGTCAGGGTTTAGCTCCTACAATGAGCAGTTCTTC.

This clonotype was observed a handful of times. This chain uses TRBV2 with TRBJ2-5, with D possibly TRBD2 on 6 matching bases. The V and J ends lost 6 bases and 2 bases respectively, with 10 bases between them. Germline V CDR1 and CDR2: SNHLY, FYNNEI. This CDR3 is built from 13 residues. The CDR3 sequence is CASRGGPQETQYF. CDR3 DNA sequence: TGTGCCAGCAGGGGAGGACCTCAAGAGACCCAGTACTTC.